This T cell receptor beta chain was retrieved from a study of breast tumors, draining lymph nodes, adjacent tissues. This clonotype was counted ten times or more. Samples came from axillary lymph nodes draining the breast cancer. This CDR3 contains 16 residues. Per the germline V gene, CDR1 is SNHLY and CDR2 is FYNNEI. Trimming at V came to 0 bases and at J to 7 bases, leaving 9 bases not matched to a gene. TCRdb independently ran MiXCR on the multiplex PCR reads; one entry per CDR3 protein. The sample holds about 180,000 distinct CDR3 sequences, 30% to 35% seen once. The V call is TRBV2, the J call TRBJ2-5; 9 nucleotides align to TRBD1. Sequences were obtained from axillary lymph node tissue. This receptor was identified in a female donor with breast cancer. Some clones in this sample may be carry-over from other donors' samples. CDR3 in amino acids: CASSEAWDRELGTQYF. CDR3 nucleotides: TGTGCCAGCAGTGAAGCCTGGGACAGGGAATTAGGGACCCAGTACTTC. Filled out from reference TRBV2 and TRBJ2-5, the complete variable domain reads EPEVTQTPSHQVTQMGQEVILRCVPISNHLYFYWYRQILGQKVEFLVSFYNNEISEKSEIFDDQFSVERPDGSNFTLKIRSTKLEDSAMYFCASSEAWDRELGTQYFGPGTRLLVL.